This T cell receptor beta chain was recovered during a study of cytomegalovirus exposure and HLA in healthy donors. CDR1 is MDHEN, CDR2 SYDVKM, per germline. The CDR3 is 12 residues long. The ends lost 1 base at V and 7 bases at J; junction bases unmatched: 0. For this clone: Its antigen is not known.

The primer mix had 60 Vbeta and 13 Jbeta primers. Assay used: immunoSEQ multiplex PCR; TCRdb lists only in-frame clones, some missing. The repertoire includes some 98,000 clones, about four fifths of them detected once, and under 4.5% sits in the top ten. Regarding the study as a whole: According to the study, 150 to 200 TCR beta chains were cytomegalovirus-associated. What a later analysis reportedly showed was that an Asian-associated ancestry cluster had fewer N-insertions than the roughly 720-donor mean.

The sample consisted of PBMCs. The receptor was derived from a female donor in good health and CMV-seropositive. This chain uses TRBV28 with TRBJ1-2; TRBD1 agrees at 7 bases. The DNA for the CDR3 is TGTGCCAGCAGTTTATACAGGGGTGGCTACACCTTC. Protein sequence: CASSLYRGGYTF.